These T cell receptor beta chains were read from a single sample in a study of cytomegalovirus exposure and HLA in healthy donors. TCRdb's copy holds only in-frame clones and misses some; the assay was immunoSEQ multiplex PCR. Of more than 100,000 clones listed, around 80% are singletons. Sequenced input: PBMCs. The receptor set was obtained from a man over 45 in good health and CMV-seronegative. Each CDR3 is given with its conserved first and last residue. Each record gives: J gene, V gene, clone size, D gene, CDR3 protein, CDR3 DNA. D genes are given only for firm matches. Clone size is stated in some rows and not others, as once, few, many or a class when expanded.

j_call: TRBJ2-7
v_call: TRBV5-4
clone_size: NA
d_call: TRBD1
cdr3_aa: CASSLAARGQNEQYF
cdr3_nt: TGTGCCAGCAGCTTGGCGGCCAGGGGGCAGAACGAGCAGTACTTC

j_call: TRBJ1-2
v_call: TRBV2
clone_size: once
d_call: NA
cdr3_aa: CASRESQRGYTF
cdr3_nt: TGTGCCAGCAGGGAAAGTCAGCGTGGCTACACCTTC

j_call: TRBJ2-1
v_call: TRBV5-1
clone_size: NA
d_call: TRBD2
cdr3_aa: CASRDASGSNEQFF
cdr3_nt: TGCGCCAGCAGAGATGCTAGCGGGAGCAATGAGCAGTTCTTC

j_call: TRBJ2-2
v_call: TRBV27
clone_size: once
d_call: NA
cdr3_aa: CASMGGVGKPSNTNTGELFF
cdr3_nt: TGTGCCAGCATGGGGGGAGTGGGGAAACCCTCAAATACTAACACCGGGGAGCTGTTTTTT

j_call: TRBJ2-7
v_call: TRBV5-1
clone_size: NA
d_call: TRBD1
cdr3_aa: CASSLGGQPIPNEQYF
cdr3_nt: TGCGCCAGCAGCTTGGGGGGACAGCCAATCCCCAACGAGCAGTACTTC

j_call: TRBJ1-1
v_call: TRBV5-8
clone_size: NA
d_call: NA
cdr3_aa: CASSFYAGEAFF
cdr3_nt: TGTGCCAGCAGCTTCTACGCAGGGGAAGCTTTCTTT

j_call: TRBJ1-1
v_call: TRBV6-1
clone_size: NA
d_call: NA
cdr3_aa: CASIVALNTEAFF
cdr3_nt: TGTGCCAGCATTGTTGCACTTAACACTGAAGCTTTCTTT

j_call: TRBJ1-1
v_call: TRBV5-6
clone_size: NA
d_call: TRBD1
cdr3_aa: CASSLGTGGGLTEAFF
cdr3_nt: TGTGCCAGCAGCTTGGGGACAGGGGGCGGATTGACTGAAGCTTTCTTT

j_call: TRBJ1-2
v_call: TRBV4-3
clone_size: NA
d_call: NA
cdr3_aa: CASSQGGSGYGYTF
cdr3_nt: TGCGCCAGCAGCCAAGGGGGCTCTGGGTATGGCTACACCTTC

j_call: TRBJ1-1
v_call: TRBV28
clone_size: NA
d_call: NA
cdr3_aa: CASSPDRFRTEAFF
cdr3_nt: TGTGCCAGCAGTCCTGACAGGTTTCGAACTGAAGCTTTCTTT

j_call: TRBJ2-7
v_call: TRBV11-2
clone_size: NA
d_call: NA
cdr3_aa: CASSSLGIYEQYF
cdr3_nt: TGTGCCAGCTCCTCACTCGGGATCTACGAGCAGTACTTC

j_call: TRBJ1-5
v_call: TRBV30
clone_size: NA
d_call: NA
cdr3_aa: CAWSSGGGNQPQHF
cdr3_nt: TGTGCCTGGAGTTCTGGGGGGGGCAATCAGCCCCAGCATTTT

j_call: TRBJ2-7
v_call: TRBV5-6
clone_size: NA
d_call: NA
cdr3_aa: CASSLAGEQYF
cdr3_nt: TGTGCCAGCAGCTTGGCGGGCGAGCAGTACTTC

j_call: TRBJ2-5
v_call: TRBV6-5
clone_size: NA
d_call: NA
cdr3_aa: CASAANRFQETQYF
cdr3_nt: TGTGCCAGCGCAGCCAACAGATTTCAAGAGACCCAGTACTTC

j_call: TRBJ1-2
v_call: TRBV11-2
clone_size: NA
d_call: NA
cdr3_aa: CASTFAGHGYTF
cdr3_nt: TGTGCCAGCACCTTCGCGGGGCATGGCTACACCTTC

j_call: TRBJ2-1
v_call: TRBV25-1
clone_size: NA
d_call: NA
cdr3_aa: CASSLQGSPYNEQFF
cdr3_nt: TGTGCCAGCAGTCTCCAGGGTAGCCCCTACAATGAGCAGTTCTTC

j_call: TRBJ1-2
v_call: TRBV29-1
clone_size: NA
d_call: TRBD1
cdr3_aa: CSVLVGQGENYGYTF
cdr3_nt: TGCAGCGTGCTAGTCGGACAGGGGGAGAACTATGGCTACACCTTC

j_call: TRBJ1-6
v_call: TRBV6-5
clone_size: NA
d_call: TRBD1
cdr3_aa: CASSYLDRGQPLHF
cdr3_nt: TGTGCCAGCAGTTACTTGGACAGGGGACAACCCCTCCACTTT

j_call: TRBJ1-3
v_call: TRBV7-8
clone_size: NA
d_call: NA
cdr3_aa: CASSLVSGLSGNTIYF
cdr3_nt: TGTGCCAGCAGCTTAGTTTCAGGGCTCTCTGGAAACACCATATATTTT

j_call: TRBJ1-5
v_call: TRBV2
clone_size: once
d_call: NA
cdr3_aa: CASSEGRSNQPQHF
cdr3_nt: TGTGCCAGCAGTGAAGGCCGGAGCAATCAGCCCCAGCATTTT

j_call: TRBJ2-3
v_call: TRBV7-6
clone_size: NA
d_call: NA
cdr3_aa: CASSLAGGQDTQYF
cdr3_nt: TGTGCCAGCAGCTTAGCCGGGGGGCAGGATACGCAGTATTTT